A selection of T cell receptor beta chains follows, all from one sample in a study of PD-L1 blockade in urothelial cancer. Using immunoSEQ multiplex PCR, the repertoire was profiled, and TCRdb retains in-frame clones only, with some absent. The sample lists over 15,000 clones, roughly 90% occurring once. The sequenced sample was PBMCs, obtained around atezolizumab (anti-PD-L1) treatment. The source is a man in his sixties or seventies with urothelial cancer. Both conserved end residues are part of each CDR3. Fields, in order: CDR3 protein, CDR3 DNA, V gene, clone size, D gene, J gene. D genes are given only for firm matches. The size of a clone is reported for some rows only, either as once, few or many, or as a class for expanded clones.

CASEGGDEKLFF,TGTGCCAGCGAGGGCGGAGATGAAAAACTGTTTTTT,TRBV28,.,.,TRBJ1-4
CASSFPNDREIMLETQYF,TGTGCCAGCAGTTTCCCGAACGACAGGGAAATTATGCTGGAGACCCAGTACTTC,TRBV28,.,TRBD1,TRBJ2-5
CASSQPDRDQETQYF,TGTGCCAGCAGCCAACCAGACAGGGACCAAGAGACCCAGTACTTC,TRBV4-2,.,TRBD1,TRBJ2-5
CSVVVGLGTDTQYF,TGCAGCGTTGTTGTGGGGCTGGGCACAGATACGCAGTATTTT,TRBV29-1,.,.,TRBJ2-3
CASSSLRGGNPNEKLFF,TGTGCCAGCAGCTCCCTTCGAGGCGGTAATCCTAATGAAAAACTGTTTTTT,TRBV7-9,.,.,TRBJ1-4
CASSFRRGSARTGELFF,TGTGCCAGCAGCTTTCGAAGGGGATCGGCGAGGACCGGGGAGCTGTTTTTT,TRBV5-8,.,.,TRBJ2-2
CASSQGSTIPYGYTF,TGCGCCAGCAGCCAAGGGTCCACTATCCCCTATGGCTACACCTTC,TRBV4-1,few,.,TRBJ1-2
CASSPIRGEQYF,TGTGCCAGCAGTCCGATCCGGGGGGAGCAGTACTTC,TRBV27,once,.,TRBJ2-7
CASNGGGADTQYF,TGTGCCAGTAACGGCGGGGGGGCAGATACGCAGTATTTT,TRBV19,.,TRBD2,TRBJ2-3
CASNDQGQGAPNTEAFF,TGTGCCAGCAACGATCAGGGACAGGGGGCGCCGAACACTGAAGCTTTCTTT,TRBV2,.,TRBD1,TRBJ1-1
CASTPRSARGIYEQYF,TGTGCCAGCACCCCCCGTTCGGCCAGGGGCATCTACGAGCAGTACTTC,TRBV11-2,.,.,TRBJ2-7
CASSNTAGVAETQYF,TGTGCCAGCAGCAACACGGCGGGGGTTGCAGAGACCCAGTACTTC,TRBV13,.,TRBD2,TRBJ2-5
CASTQQVFYGYTF,TGTGCCAGTACTCAACAGGTCTTCTATGGCTACACCTTC,TRBV19,few,.,TRBJ1-2
CASSVAPGGAYQTQYF,TGTGCCAGCAGCGTAGCCCCCGGGGGGGCCTACCAGACCCAGTACTTC,TRBV9,.,TRBD2,TRBJ2-5